The clone carrying this T cell receptor beta chain showed up just once. The antigen is not known. Sequencing was performed with immunoSEQ multiplex PCR; in TCRdb, only in-frame clones are kept and a portion is missing. The table shows roughly 170,000 clones, with 90% to 95% occurring only once. The record originates from a study of T cell responses to AZD1222 COVID-19 vaccine. In the study overall: Both about-4-week and about-12-week second-dose recipients were combined.

The study, taken as a whole, reports: At 160-218 and 743-854, vaccine-associated CD4 TCRs were dominant, and they spanned spike. Spike-specific TCR breadth and depth went up after people got two AZD1222 doses. Among the donors, most were white British and more were female, and clonal diversity was possibly underestimated.

V was pared by 4 bases and J by 2 bases, with 9 bases of the junction left unmatched. The germline gives CDR1 SEHNR, CDR2 FQNEAQ (reference sequence). The CDR3 runs 16 residues. The chain employs TRBV7-9 and TRBJ1-2; 8 bases agree with TRBD1. The sequencing used peripheral blood, collected on day 0 of AZD1222 vaccination. The receptor was derived from an adult in good health. The CDR3 DNA is TGTGCCAGCAGCTACCGAACAGGACAGGGAAACTATGGCTACACCTTC. Its translation is CASSYRTGQGNYGYTF. Filled out from reference TRBV7-9 and TRBJ1-2, the complete variable domain reads DTGVSQNPRHKITKRGQNVTFRCDPISEHNRLYWYRQTLGQGPEFLTYFQNEAQLEKSRLLSDRFSAERPKGSFSTLEIQRTEQGDSAMYLCASSYRTGQGNYGYTFGSGTRLTVV.